This passage covers 25 T cell receptor beta chains from one sample sequenced in a study of PD-1 blockade in classical Hodgkin lymphoma. Sequencing was performed with immunoSEQ multiplex PCR; in TCRdb, only in-frame clones are kept and a portion is missing. The table shows approximately 61,000 clones, with around 87% occurring only once. The patients all showed relapse after autologous stem cell transplantation, while their brentuximab vedotin exposure varied. Sequences were derived from peripheral blood mononuclear cells (PBMCs), sampled at baseline. The source is a human donor with classical Hodgkin lymphoma.

As regards this clone: The identical CDR3 is also encoded by other nucleotide sequences in the sample. The chain joins TRBV4-1 to TRBJ2-7; 11 positions agree with TRBD2. With 6 bases clipped from V and 2 bases from J, the junction kept 3 bases outside the gene matches. CDR3 size: 14 residues. Germline-derived CDR1 and CDR2 are MGHRA and YSYEKL. Written as DNA, the CDR3 is TGCGCCAGCAGTTCACTAGCGGGGGCCTACGAGCAGTACTTC. Translated: CASSSLAGAYEQYF.

The chain combines TRBV6-1 with TRBJ2-5, with 7 bases matching TRBD2. V trimming: 0 bases; J trimming: 3 bases; junction bases outside the gene matches: 7. The CDR3 spans 16 residues. From germline, CDR1 is MNHNS and CDR2 SASEGT. The CDR3 DNA sequence: TGTGCCAGCAGTGAAGCGGAAGCGGGGCTAAAAGAGACCCAGTACTTC. This codes for CASSEAEAGLKETQYF.

This clone was detected only once. V and J are TRBV7-9 and TRBJ2-5, with no clear D. Germline V gives CDR1 SEHNR, CDR2 FQNEAQ (reference sequence). CDR3 length: 14 residues. V gave up 3 bases and J gave up 2 bases, with 10 bases separating them. As DNA, the CDR3 is TGTGCCAGCAGCTTCTGGCAGGTTCAAGAGACCCAGTACTTC. This sequence encodes CASSFWQVQETQYF.

The V and J genes are TRBV5-1 and TRBJ1-5, with TRBD1 as a possible D gene (6 bases). The germline gives CDR1 SGHRS, CDR2 YFSETQ. V shed 4 bases and J shed 4 bases, with 21 bases lying between them. The CDR3 is 17 residues long. CDR3 protein: CASSPSAQGTLNQPQHF. The CDR3 bases are TGCGCCAGCAGCCCCTCGGCCCAGGGGACGTTAAATCAGCCCCAGCATTTT.

The chain couples TRBV13 to TRBJ2-5; 8 bases are shared with TRBD1. The CDR3 runs to 15 residues. V gave up 2 bases and J gave up 4 bases; unmatched junction bases: 6. CDR1 is PRHDT and CDR2 is FYEKMQ in the germline V gene (reference sequence). CDR3 in amino acids: CASSLRYRGVETQYF. The CDR3 nucleotides are TGTGCCAGCAGCTTAAGGTACAGGGGGGTAGAGACCCAGTACTTC.

The rearrangement joins TRBV5-5 to TRBJ2-1, with TRBD2 matching over 7 bases. Germline V CDR1 and CDR2: SGHKS, YYEKEE (reference sequence). V lost 6 bases and J lost 4; bases outside the gene matches: 10. There are 15 residues in the CDR3. The CDR3 DNA follows: TGTGCCAGCACCGCCTGGGGACTACCATACAATGAGCAGTTCTTC. It yields the protein CASTAWGLPYNEQFF.

This clone was detected a few times. The chain couples TRBV30 to TRBJ1-5; 7 bases align to TRBD1. CDR1 and CDR2 from the germline V gene are GTSNPN and SVGIG (reference sequence). Losses at the gene ends were 3 bases for V and 9 bases for J; bases not matched to a gene: 11. The CDR3 covers 14 residues. Written as DNA, the CDR3 is TGTGCCTGGAGCGCGGGACAGTCCTTGTGGCCCCAGCATTTT. Amino acid sequence: CAWSAGQSLWPQHF.

This rearrangement joins TRBV5-4 to TRBJ2-5; possible D gene TRBD2, 6 bases. V lost 4 bases and J 2 bases, leaving 15 bases between the germline ends. Germline loops: CDR1 SGHNT, CDR2 YYREEE (reference sequence). The CDR3 has 15 amino acids. The CDR3 spells CASSLGTHVQETQYF. In DNA, the CDR3 is TGTGCCAGCAGCCTCGGGACTCACGTACAAGAGACCCAGTACTTC.

V is TRBV27 and J is TRBJ2-7, with D perhaps matching TRBD1 (5 bases). This CDR3 is 16 amino acids long. Trimming shortened V by 5 bases and J by 0 bases, and 17 bases separated the two germline ends. Per germline, CDR1 MNHEY and CDR2 SMNVEV (reference sequence). The CDR3 nucleotides are TGTGCCAGCAGTCCCTCGACAGCCGGAACCTCCTACGAGCAGTACTTC. Its protein is CASSPSTAGTSYEQYF.

By sample fraction, this clone is medium-sized (0.01 to 0.1%). In DNA, the CDR3 is TGTGCCAGCAGTTACAGGCGGGGGGGGGCCTACGAGCAGTACTTC. It yields the protein CASSYRRGGAYEQYF. The rearrangement uses TRBV6-5 and TRBJ2-7; 9 nucleotides agree with TRBD2. The CDR3 has 15 amino acids. In germline, CDR1 is MNHEY, CDR2 SVGAGI. V dropped 2 bases and J dropped 2; count of bases not matched to a gene: 4.

The chain employs TRBV25-1 and TRBJ2-2, with 10 bases fitting TRBD2. The CDR3 covers 14 residues. Unmatched junction bases numbered 6, after V lost 10 bases and J lost 4 bases. CDR1 MGHDK and CDR2 SYGVNS come from the germline V gene. The CDR3 is CATQAGGPTGELFF. CDR3 DNA: TGTGCCACCCAAGCGGGGGGGCCCACCGGGGAGCTGTTTTTT.

The chain uses TRBV2 and TRBJ2-7; no reliable D call. This CDR3 spans 13 amino acids. Germline V gene data show CDR1 as SNHLY and CDR2 as FYNNEI. Trimming shortened V by 0 bases and J by 6 bases, and 9 bases separated the two germline ends. CDR3 sequence: CASSEALRPEQYF. CDR3 nucleotides: TGTGCCAGCAGTGAAGCGCTTAGACCCGAGCAGTACTTC.

This clone showed up just a few times. The chain has TRBV9 and TRBJ1-1; a weak D match, TRBD1 (5 bases). Germline V lookup: CDR1 SGDLS, CDR2 YYNGEE. Trimming removed 3 bases at V and 4 bases at J, with 19 bases between. This CDR3 comprises 16 residues. The CDR3 DNA is TGTGCCAGCAGCGCCTACCATACGACAGCGCCCACTGAAGCTTTCTTT. Its protein is CASSAYHTTAPTEAFF. The whole variable domain, remainder taken from reference TRBV9 and TRBJ1-1, is DSGVTQTPKHLITATGQRVTLRCSPRSGDLSVYWYQQSLDQGLQFLIQYYNGEERAKGNILERFSAQQFPDLHSELNLSSLELGDSALYFCASSAYHTTAPTEAFFGQGTRLTVV.

The chain is built from TRBV6-5 and TRBJ1-2; D is possibly TRBD1 (6 bases). Per germline, CDR1 MNHEY and CDR2 SVGAGI. Trimming took off 0 bases at V and 0 bases at J, with 11 bases between the two ends. The CDR3 sequence is 16 residues long. As DNA, the CDR3 is TGTGCCAGCAGTTACTCGACCTGGACAGCTAACTATGGCTACACCTTC. Translated, it gives CASSYSTWTANYGYTF.

The V and J genes are TRBV30 and TRBJ2-5; D gene uncertain. The DNA end is more similar to TRBJ2-7, so the J call may be wrong. CDR1 GTSNPN and CDR2 SVGIG come from the germline V gene (reference sequence). The CDR3 is made up of 11 amino acids. The CDR3 region has the DNA TGTGCCTGGAGTCAATCCCACGAGCAGTACTTC. The encoded protein is CAWSQSHEQYF.

A few counts support this clone. The rearrangement links TRBV19 to TRBJ1-1; TRBD1 matches at 8 bases. The CDR3 extends over 14 amino acids. J lost 4 bases, V lost 4 bases, and 5 bases had no gene match. Germline V gene data show CDR1 as LNHDA and CDR2 as SQIVND (reference sequence). The CDR3 sequence: CASSTDRVGTEAFF. The CDR3 DNA reads as TGTGCCAGTAGTACGGACAGGGTTGGCACTGAAGCTTTCTTT.

This clone was observed once. This sample includes further DNA sequences coding for the same CDR3. The genes are TRBV19 and TRBJ1-5; D gene ambiguous. CDR3 length: 12 amino acids. Per germline, CDR1 LNHDA and CDR2 SQIVND (reference sequence). Trimming took off 5 bases at V and 7 bases at J, with 9 bases between the two ends. DNA for the CDR3: TGTGCCAGTAGTTCGGGTGGACAGCCCCAGCATTTT. Its protein product is CASSSGGQPQHF.

The rearrangement uses TRBV7-2 and TRBJ2-3, with D unclear. The germline V gene has CDR1 SGHTA and CDR2 FQGNSA. There are 15 residues in the CDR3. V was clipped by 1 base and J by 0 bases, with 8 bases between them. The CDR3 bases are TGTGCCAGCAGCTTAGAGGGCCCCAGCACAGATACGCAGTATTTT. This sequence encodes CASSLEGPSTDTQYF.

V is TRBV27 and J is TRBJ1-2; 7 bases match TRBD1. The CDR3 runs to 13 residues. The junction had 6 bases not matched to a gene; V was cut back by 7 bases and J by 4 bases. Germline values: CDR1 MNHEY, CDR2 SMNVEV (reference sequence). Here the CDR3 reads CASTDGTAYGYTF. The CDR3 DNA sequence: TGTGCCAGCACCGACGGGACAGCCTATGGCTACACCTTC.

This rearrangement joins TRBV6-1 to TRBJ1-5, with D possibly being TRBD1 (5 bases). This CDR3 has 14 residues. Germline V gives CDR1 MNHNS, CDR2 SASEGT. V was shortened by 5 bases and J by 7 bases, with 15 bases between the two germline ends. Here the CDR3 reads CASSPQGWGQPQHF. The CDR3 bases are TGTGCCAGCAGTCCTCAGGGTTGGGGGCAGCCCCAGCATTTT.

The chain recombines TRBV29-1 with TRBJ2-1; tentatively, D is TRBD2 (5 bases). The length of the CDR3 is 17 residues. The germline gives CDR1 SQVTM, CDR2 ANQGSEA. V gave up 2 bases and J gave up 0 bases, with 17 bases separating them. The CDR3 DNA is TGCAGCGTTGAAATAGCTGGCCGAGGGAGCTCCTACAATGAGCAGTTCTTC. This codes for CSVEIAGRGSSYNEQFF.

The chain links TRBV6-1 to TRBJ1-2; the D is unclear. This CDR3 spans 11 amino acids. In germline, CDR1 is MNHNS, CDR2 SASEGT. V lost 5 bases, J lost 7 bases, and 8 bases lay in between. CDR3 region: CASSYPTGYTF. The CDR3 coding sequence is TGTGCCAGCAGTTACCCGACTGGCTACACCTTC.

The V gene is TRBV2, the J gene TRBJ2-7, with 9 bases that match TRBD1. CDR3 size: 14 residues. Unmatched junction bases numbered 12, after V lost 11 bases and J lost 4 bases. Germline CDR1 reads SNHLY; CDR2 reads FYNNEI. The CDR3 region is CAGRTRDRVYEQYF. DNA of the CDR3: TGTGCCGGACGGACCCGGGACAGGGTTTACGAGCAGTACTTC.

This chain connects TRBV10-3 to TRBJ1-1; D not resolved. In germline, CDR1 is ENHRY, CDR2 SYGVKD. Trimming took off 6 bases at V and 2 bases at J, with 4 bases between the two ends. This CDR3 contains 11 residues. CDR3 sequence (DNA): TGTGCCATCAGGAGTAACACTGAAGCTTTCTTT. Its translation is CAIRSNTEAFF.

The chain recombines TRBV4-1 with TRBJ1-2, with D unresolved. V lost 0 bases and J lost 1, with 12 bases in between. CDR3 length equals 16 residues. In germline, CDR1 is MGHRA, CDR2 YSYEKL. The CDR3 DNA follows: TGCGCCAGCAGCCAAGATGAATACGGAATTAACTATGGCTACACCTTC. This sequence encodes CASSQDEYGINYGYTF.